Listed below are T cell receptor beta chains from one sample, sequenced in a study of T cells in Graves' hyperthyroidism and ophthalmopathy. TCRdb redid the calling of the multiplex PCR reads with MiXCR, one entry per CDR3 protein. The repertoire holds about 610,000 distinct CDR3 sequences, with approximately 15% as singletons. The sequencing input was blood. The receptor source for this set is a woman in her 40s with Graves' ophthalmopathy. CDR3s include the opening cysteine and the closing phenylalanine or tryptophan. D genes are given only for firm matches. Clone size is given for some rows only: seen once, a few or many times, or a class if the clone is expanded.

CDR3 protein	CDR3 DNA	D gene	V gene	clone size	J gene
CATSDPSGNYGYTF	TGTGCCACCTCGGACCCGAGCGGTAACTATGGCTACACCTTC	.	TRBV15	many	TRBJ1-2
CASSEEGQTNQPQHF	TGTGCCAGCAGTGAAGAGGGACAGACAAATCAGCCCCAGCATTTT	TRBD1	TRBV2	many	TRBJ1-5
CASSYVGQEQYF	TGTGCCAGCAGTTACGTGGGGCAGGAGCAGTACTTC	.	TRBV6-5	many	TRBJ2-7
CASSDGQGALRAYQPQHF	TGTGCCAGCAGCGACGGGCAGGGGGCCTTGAGGGCCTATCAGCCCCAGCATTTT	TRBD1	TRBV6-4	many	TRBJ1-5
CASSYPTGTEAFF	TGTGCCAGCAGTTACCCAACGGGCACTGAAGCTTTCTTT	.	TRBV6-5	many	TRBJ1-1
CASSQEVSFSNTGELFF	TGTGCCAGCAGCCAAGAAGTATCCTTCTCGAACACCGGGGAGCTGTTTTTT	.	TRBV4-2	few	TRBJ2-2
CATSARTGRETQYF	TGTGCCACCAGTGCCCGGACAGGGAGAGAGACCCAGTACTTC	TRBD1	TRBV24-1	.	TRBJ2-5
CASSSPAGSTEAFF	TGTGCCAGCAGTTCCCCTGCGGGGAGCACTGAAGCTTTCTTT	.	TRBV28	many	TRBJ1-1
CSATPGGKTQYF	TGCAGTGCTACCCCAGGGGGAAAGACACAGTACTTC	TRBD1	TRBV20-1	.	TRBJ2-5
CASSQAGTANTEAFF	TGTGCCAGCAGCCAAGCCGGGACGGCGAACACTGAAGCTTTCTTT	.	TRBV7-9	few	TRBJ1-1
CASSQGAGGPNQPQHF	TGCGCCAGCAGCCAGGGGGCGGGGGGCCCAAATCAGCCCCAGCATTTT	.	TRBV4-1	few	TRBJ1-5
CASSLTREATYEQYF	TGTGCCAGCAGCTTGACTCGGGAGGCTACCTACGAGCAGTACTTC	TRBD2	TRBV7-8	.	TRBJ2-7
CASSQDLPFTSKGTEAFF	TGTGCCAGCAGCCAAGATTTACCATTTACATCAAAGGGCACTGAAGCTTTCTTT	.	TRBV3-1	.	TRBJ1-1
CASPKPNGGQGDLWLAGELFF	TGTGCCAGCCCAAAACCTAACGGGGGACAGGGGGATTTGTGGCTCGCCGGGGAGCTGTTTTTT	TRBD1	TRBV7-8	many	TRBJ2-2
CASSFHGDSYEQYF	TGTGCCAGCAGTTTCCACGGAGACTCCTACGAGCAGTACTTC	.	TRBV28	.	TRBJ2-7
CASSQDARRLNTGELFF	TGCGCCAGCAGCCAAGACGCGCGACGGCTCAACACCGGGGAGCTGTTTTTT	.	TRBV4-1	.	TRBJ2-2
CASSTLWGTGYEQYF	TGCGCCAGCAGCACCCTGTGGGGGACAGGCTACGAGCAGTACTTC	TRBD1	TRBV5-1	.	TRBJ2-7
CASSGQGTYGYTF	TGTGCCAGCAGTGGACAGGGGACCTATGGCTACACCTTC	TRBD1	TRBV2	many	TRBJ1-2
CASSPLDTEAFF	TGTGCCAGCTCACCCCTGGACACTGAAGCTTTCTTT	.	TRBV18	.	TRBJ1-1
CASSATGEAYEQYF	TGCGCCAGCAGCGCCACAGGGGAGGCCTACGAGCAGTACTTC	.	TRBV5-1	many	TRBJ2-7
CASSEAWGAYEQYF	TGTGCCAGCAGTGAAGCGTGGGGCGCCTACGAGCAGTACTTC	.	TRBV2	many	TRBJ2-7
CASRDGTSETQYF	TGTGCCTCACGGGACGGAACTAGCGAGACCCAGTACTTC	.	TRBV11-1	many	TRBJ2-5
CASSPSAGPPQTQYF	TGTGCCAGCAGCCCATCAGCGGGACCCCCCCAAACCCAGTACTTC	TRBD2	TRBV7-9	few	TRBJ2-5
CASSLHGTGRSYEQYF	TGTGCCAGCAGCTTACACGGGACAGGTAGATCCTACGAGCAGTACTTC	TRBD1	TRBV11-2	few	TRBJ2-7
CASSPEESSYEQYF	TGTGCCAGTAGCCCCGAGGAGAGCTCCTACGAGCAGTACTTC	.	TRBV19	many	TRBJ2-7
CASSIGLSNTGELFF	TGTGCCAGCAGCATCGGACTGTCGAACACCGGGGAGCTGTTTTTT	.	TRBV9	many	TRBJ2-2
CASGVGAGELFF	TGTGCTAGTGGTGTAGGGGCCGGGGAGCTGTTTTTT	.	TRBV12-5	few	TRBJ2-2
CASSLAGGLVPYEQYF	TGCGCCAGCAGCTTGGCGGGGGGACTAGTCCCCTACGAGCAGTACTTC	TRBD2	TRBV5-1	many	TRBJ2-7
CATRWTNTGELFF	TGTGCCACTCGATGGACGAACACCGGGGAGCTGTTTTTT	.	TRBV28	many	TRBJ2-2
CASSLVAGTTISNQPQHF	TGTGCCAGCAGTTTAGTCGCAGGAACAACTATTAGCAATCAGCCCCAGCATTTT	.	TRBV27	many	TRBJ1-5
CASRNRDRGMTEAFF	TGTGCCAGCAGAAACAGGGACAGGGGTATGACTGAAGCTTTCTTT	TRBD1	TRBV27	many	TRBJ1-1
CASSIKGPGANYGYTF	TGTGCCAGTAGTATTAAAGGTCCCGGGGCTAACTATGGCTACACCTTC	.	TRBV19	many	TRBJ1-2
CASSPSGHGNSPLHF	TGTGCCAGCAGCCCCTCGGGACACGGAAATTCACCCCTCCACTTT	.	TRBV11-2	few	TRBJ1-6
CASSFFQGTEAFF	TGTGCCAGCAGTTTTTTCCAGGGCACTGAAGCTTTCTTT	.	TRBV12-3/TRBV12-4	many	TRBJ1-1
CASSFLTPGETQYF	TGTGCCAGCAGCTTTCTTACTCCGGGAGAGACCCAGTACTTC	.	TRBV7-9	many	TRBJ2-5
CATSRRDRNSPLHF	TGTGCCACCAGCAGGAGGGACAGGAATTCACCCCTCCACTTT	TRBD1	TRBV15	many	TRBJ1-6
CASSDDPTGANVLTF	TGTGCCAGCAGTGACGATCCGACCGGGGCCAACGTCCTGACTTTC	.	TRBV6-1	many	TRBJ2-6
CASTGSTDTQYF	TGTGCCAGCACTGGAAGCACAGATACGCAGTATTTT	.	TRBV12-3/TRBV12-4	.	TRBJ2-3
CASSLGSGRFTDTQYF	TGTGCCAGCAGTTTAGGGAGCGGGAGATTCACAGATACGCAGTATTTT	TRBD2	TRBV12-3/TRBV12-4	few	TRBJ2-3
CSGSGLAGGPGYEQYF	TGCAGCGGAAGCGGACTAGCGGGAGGGCCGGGATACGAGCAGTACTTC	TRBD2	TRBV29-1	many	TRBJ2-7
CASRTTGGHEQYF	TGTGCCAGCAGAACGACAGGGGGACACGAGCAGTACTTC	TRBD1	TRBV6-2/TRBV6-3	many	TRBJ2-7
CASSQDASGAGEQYF	TGCGCCAGCAGCCAAGATGCGAGCGGGGCAGGGGAGCAGTACTTC	TRBD2	TRBV4-3	many	TRBJ2-7
CASSQEGGRAGFWGDTEAFF	TGCGCCAGCAGCCAAGAAGGGGGCAGAGCAGGTTTCTGGGGAGACACTGAAGCTTTCTTT	TRBD1	TRBV4-1	many	TRBJ1-1
CASSVEARGDTGELFF	TGTGCCAGCAGCGTAGAGGCCAGGGGAGACACCGGGGAGCTGTTTTTT	.	TRBV9	many	TRBJ2-2